This T cell receptor beta chain originates from a study of shared clonotypes between healthy human individuals. The CDR3 is 15 residues long. Trimming removed 2 bases at V and 2 bases at J, with 11 bases between. Germline V CDR1 and CDR2: SGHNT, YENEEA. Some clones are missing from TCRdb's copy, which holds only in-frame ones; the method was immunoSEQ multiplex PCR. The sample lists fewer than 1.6 million clones; around 98.5% were seen once. Sequenced material: naive CD4+ T cells sorted from blood. The subset: CD45RA+ positively selected. This sequence was found in a young man in good health. The chain couples TRBV11-3 to TRBJ2-3; D may be TRBD1 (5 bases). CDR3 sequence: CASSLHAGYTDTQYF. CDR3 nucleotides: TGTGCCAGCAGCTTACACGCAGGGTACACAGATACGCAGTATTTT.